The 3 T cell receptor beta chains below were found in one sample sequenced in a study of shared clonotypes between healthy human individuals (dated by TCRdb to the early 2020s). The method behind the library was the immunoSEQ multiplex PCR assay. Not all clones reach the TCRdb copy of this immuneACCESS table, which keeps in-frame sequences only. Checked studies attribute under half of the gap to unresolved V genes and leave the rest unexplained. The table for this sample lists around 500,000 clones; roughly 85% of them were counted only once. The top ten hold 12% of the sample. Sequencing was done on a sample of PBMCs. The receptors derive from a woman in her 40s in good health. Some clones in this sample may be carry-over from other donors' samples.

The genes are TRBV4-2 and TRBJ2-3; 8 positions agree with TRBD2. Per the germline V gene, CDR1 is LGHNA and CDR2 is YNFKEQ. The CDR3 runs 17 residues. V was pared by 1 base and J by 3 bases, with 9 bases of the junction left unmatched. The CDR3 DNA is TGTGCCAGCAGCCAAGGTCACAGCGGGAGTAGAACAGATACGCAGTATTTT. This codes for CASSQGHSGSRTDTQYF.

The rearrangement uses TRBV28 and TRBJ2-1, with TRBD1 matching over 11 bases. V shed 6 bases and J 2 bases; nucleotides not matched to a gene: 3. The CDR3 has 15 residues. The V gene's germline CDR1 is MDHEN and CDR2 SYDVKM. This CDR3 reads CASSTGQGAYNEQFF. CDR3 coding DNA: TGTGCCAGCAGCACGGGACAGGGGGCCTACAATGAGCAGTTCTTC.

This clone was recorded once. The chain combines TRBV6-1 with TRBJ2-1; tentatively, D is TRBD2 (5 bases). In germline, CDR1 is MNHNS, CDR2 SASEGT. The CDR3 sequence is 14 residues long. V was cut by 4 bases and J by 4 bases, with 11 bases left in between. DNA for the CDR3: TGTGCCAGCAGTGCGGCTAGCCCGTACAATGAGCAGTTCTTC. This gives the protein CASSAASPYNEQFF.